This passage covers 16 T cell receptor beta chains from one sample sequenced in a study of cytomegalovirus exposure and HLA in healthy donors. The PCR had 60 Vbeta and 13 Jbeta primers. Clones were read by immunoSEQ multiplex PCR, and TCRdb kept only the in-frame ones, dropping some. The sample has fewer than 70,000 clones, 65% to 70% seen once. Material: PBMCs. The receptors were sampled from a male donor in good health and CMV-seropositive.

V is TRBV30 and J is TRBJ2-1, with 13 bases that match TRBD2. CDR3 length equals 13 residues. V trimming: 1 base; J trimming: 16 bases; junction bases outside the gene matches: 7. Per the germline V gene, CDR1 is GTSNPN and CDR2 is SVGIG (reference sequence). This CDR3 reads CAWSGTSGSSRFF. The CDR3 DNA is TGTGCCTGGAGTGGGACTAGCGGGAGTTCGAGATTCTTC.

V gene TRBV2 combines with J gene TRBJ1-6; 10 positions agree with TRBD1. J gave up 5 bases and V 6 bases, and 4 bases lay outside the gene matches. The CDR3 runs 15 residues. Germline CDR1 reads SNHLY; CDR2 reads FYNNEI. The CDR3 loop reads CASSAGTGDNSPLHF. The CDR3 bases are TGTGCCAGCAGCGCCGGGACAGGGGATAATTCACCCCTCCACTTT.

This CDR3 reads CASSPGTSPTNYEQYF. DNA of the CDR3: TGTGCCAGTAGTCCCGGGACTAGCCCAACAAACTACGAGCAGTACTTC. V and J are TRBV19 and TRBJ2-7, with TRBD2 matching over 9 bases. CDR3 length: 16 residues. CDR1 is LNHDA and CDR2 is SQIVND in the germline V gene (reference sequence). The V gene end was trimmed by 5 bases and the J gene end by 3 bases; junction bases not matched to a gene: 11.

V gene TRBV5-5 combines with J gene TRBJ2-7; 10 bases are shared with TRBD1. Unmatched junction bases numbered 6, after V lost 4 bases and J lost 5 bases. The CDR3 is 14 residues long. The V gene's germline CDR1 is SGHKS and CDR2 YYEKEE (reference sequence). The CDR3 nucleotides are TGTGCCAGCAGCCCGGGACAGGGGATCCACGAGCAGTACTTC. Translated, it gives CASSPGQGIHEQYF.

The chain couples TRBV7-2 to TRBJ2-1; 8 bases map to TRBD2. CDR3 length: 17 residues. Germline-derived CDR1 and CDR2 are SGHTA and FQGNSA. The junction had 6 bases not matched to a gene; V was cut back by 2 bases and J by 0 bases. CDR3 amino acids: CASSLYLLADSYNEQFF. The CDR3 DNA reads as TGTGCCAGCAGCTTATACTTACTAGCGGACTCCTACAATGAGCAGTTCTTC.

The chain joins TRBV6-6 to TRBJ2-4, with 8 positions matching TRBD1. The CDR3 runs to 15 residues. V was pared by 4 bases and J by 3 bases, with 5 bases of the junction left unmatched. Germline CDR1 is MNHNY and CDR2 is SVGAGI (reference sequence). As DNA, the CDR3 is TGTGCCAGCAGTTTCGAGACAGGGGTCAAAAACATTCAGTACTTC. Its translation is CASSFETGVKNIQYF.

The V call is TRBV21-1, the J call TRBJ2-7; the D segment call TRBD2 is taken from the table without a DNA check. TRBV21-1 is recorded as a pseudogene. This CDR3 has 14 amino acids. The CDR3 DNA follows: TGTGCCAGCAGCACGATGGAGGTTAAGGACGAGCAGTACTTC. Protein: CASSTMEVKDEQYF.

This clone was found a few times. This chain connects TRBV5-5 to TRBJ1-1; D is uncertain. Germline V gene lookup returns CDR1 SGHKS and CDR2 YYEKEE (reference sequence). The CDR3 sequence is 11 residues long. Trimming took 0 bases from V and 7 from J, leaving 4 bases between them. The CDR3 sequence: CASSLELEAFF. In DNA form, the CDR3 reads TGTGCCAGCAGCTTGGAACTTGAAGCTTTCTTT.

The chain recombines TRBV9 with TRBJ2-1; possible D gene TRBD2, 5 bases. The CDR3 is 14 residues long. Germline loops: CDR1 SGDLS, CDR2 YYNGEE. Trimming removed 3 bases at V and 3 bases at J, with 10 bases between. Here the CDR3 reads CASSARLNYNEQFF. CDR3 coding DNA: TGTGCCAGCAGCGCTCGACTAAACTACAATGAGCAGTTCTTC. Drawing the rest from reference TRBV9 and TRBJ2-1, the complete variable domain is DSGVTQTPKHLITATGQRVTLRCSPRSGDLSVYWYQQSLDQGLQFLIQYYNGEERAKGNILERFSAQQFPDLHSELNLSSLELGDSALYFCASSARLNYNEQFFGPGTRLTVL.

This chain links TRBV9 with TRBJ2-7; no clear D gene. The CDR3 has 16 amino acids. Germline CDR1 and CDR2: SGDLS and YYNGEE. V lost 1 base and J lost 5, with 19 bases in between. The CDR3 DNA reads as TGTGCCAGCAGCGTAATAGAGTTATCTGGGCTCAACGAGCAGTACTTC. This codes for CASSVIELSGLNEQYF.

The genes are TRBV9 and TRBJ2-2; TRBD2 matches 11 bases. Losses at the gene ends were 3 bases for V and 4 bases for J; bases not matched to a gene: 8. Germline CDR1 is SGDLS and CDR2 is YYNGEE. CDR3 length: 17 residues. The CDR3 nucleotides are TGTGCCAGCAGCGCTCATAGCGGGGGGGCATTCACCGGGGAGCTGTTTTTT. Translating it yields CASSAHSGGAFTGELFF.

V and J are TRBV5-5 and TRBJ2-5, with TRBD1 identical over 7 bases. This CDR3 has 15 amino acids. Per the germline V gene, CDR1 is SGHKS and CDR2 is YYEKEE (reference sequence). V lost 0 bases, J lost 4 bases, and 6 bases stayed unmatched. CDR3 protein: CASSLGQGAGETQYF. Written as DNA, the CDR3 is TGTGCCAGCAGCTTGGGACAGGGTGCGGGAGAGACCCAGTACTTC.

This clone was counted a few times. The V and J genes are TRBV5-1 and TRBJ2-2, with D possibly matching TRBD1 (6 bases). The CDR3 is 16 residues long. V gave up 0 bases and J gave up 4 bases, with 13 bases separating them. In germline, CDR1 is SGHRS, CDR2 YFSETQ. CDR3 sequence: CASSLGTGSGTGELFF. For the CDR3, the DNA is TGCGCCAGCAGCTTGGGTACAGGGTCGGGCACCGGGGAGCTGTTTTTT.

V is TRBV4-3 and J is TRBJ2-7; 7 nucleotides align to TRBD1. The CDR3 consists of 14 residues. Germline values: CDR1 LGHNA, CDR2 YSLEER. V gave up 4 bases and J gave up 2 bases; unmatched junction bases: 5. CDR3 DNA: TGCGCCAGCAGCCGAGAAACAGGGGCCTACGAGCAGTACTTC. The encoded protein is CASSRETGAYEQYF.

V usage is TRBV11-3 and J usage is TRBJ1-1; D may be TRBD1 (5 bases). Looked up from germline, CDR1 is SGHNT and CDR2 is YENEEA. This CDR3 has 13 amino acids. Trimming took off 5 bases at V and 2 bases at J, with 9 bases between the two ends. CDR3 sequence (DNA): TGTGCCAGCAGCATGACAGTTAACACTGAAGCTTTCTTT. Protein product: CASSMTVNTEAFF.

The V gene is TRBV5-4, the J gene TRBJ2-1, with D maybe TRBD1 (5 bases). Trimming shortened V by 2 bases and J by 0 bases, and 18 bases separated the two germline ends. The CDR3 spans 18 residues. From germline, CDR1 is SGHNT and CDR2 YYREEE (reference sequence). The CDR3 DNA follows: TGTGCCAGCAGCTTAGGGTCCGGTGGGGCTCGCTCCTACAATGAGCAGTTCTTC. The encoded protein is CASSLGSGGARSYNEQFF.